This paragraph covers one T cell receptor (beta chain) sequence. The sample comes from a study of blood T cell repertoires in COVID-19. V gave up 6 bases and J gave up 4 bases; unmatched junction bases: 7. Germline-derived CDR1 and CDR2 are SNHLY and FYNNEI. The CDR3 sequence is 14 residues long. Original processing notes: Amplified reference gene primers provided the basis for estimating nucleated cell counts. Clones were sequenced by immunoSEQ multiplex PCR, and TCRdb holds only the in-frame ones, with some missing. The V and J calls and the clone size are those of that table, but D and trimming were determined from the DNA. The sample yields 150,000 to 160,000 clones, 80% to 90% seen once.

This clonotype originated in a middle-aged woman with acute or convalescent COVID-19. This rearrangement joins TRBV2 to TRBJ2-7; 9 bases are shared with TRBD2. Sequenced material: peripheral blood. The CDR3 DNA follows: TGTGCCAGCAGCCTGGGACTAGCTTGGTACGAGCAGTACTTC. Translation gives CASSLGLAWYEQYF.